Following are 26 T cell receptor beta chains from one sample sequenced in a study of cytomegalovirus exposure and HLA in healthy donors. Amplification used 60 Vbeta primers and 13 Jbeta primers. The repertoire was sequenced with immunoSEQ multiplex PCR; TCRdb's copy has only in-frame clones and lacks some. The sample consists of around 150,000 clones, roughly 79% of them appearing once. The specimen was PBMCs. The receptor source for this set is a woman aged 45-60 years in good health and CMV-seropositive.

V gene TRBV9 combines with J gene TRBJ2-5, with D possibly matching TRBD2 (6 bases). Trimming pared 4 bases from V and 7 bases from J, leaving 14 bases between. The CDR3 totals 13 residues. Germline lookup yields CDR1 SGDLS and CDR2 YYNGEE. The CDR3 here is CASSLQDYGTQYF. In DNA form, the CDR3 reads TGTGCCAGCAGCCTCCAGGACTACGGGACCCAGTACTTC.

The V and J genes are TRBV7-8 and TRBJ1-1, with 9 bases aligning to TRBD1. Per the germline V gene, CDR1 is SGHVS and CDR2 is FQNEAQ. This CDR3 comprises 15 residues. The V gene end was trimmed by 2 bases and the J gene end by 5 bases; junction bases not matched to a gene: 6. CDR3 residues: CASSLTGGWFTEAFF. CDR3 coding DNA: TGTGCCAGCAGCTTAACAGGGGGCTGGTTTACTGAAGCTTTCTTT.

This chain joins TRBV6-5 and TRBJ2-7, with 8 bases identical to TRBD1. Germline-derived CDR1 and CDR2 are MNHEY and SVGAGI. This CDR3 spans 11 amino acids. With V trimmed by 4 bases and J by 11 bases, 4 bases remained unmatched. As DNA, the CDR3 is TGTGCCAGCAGTTTACAGGGGGTAGAGTACTTC. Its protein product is CASSLQGVEYF.

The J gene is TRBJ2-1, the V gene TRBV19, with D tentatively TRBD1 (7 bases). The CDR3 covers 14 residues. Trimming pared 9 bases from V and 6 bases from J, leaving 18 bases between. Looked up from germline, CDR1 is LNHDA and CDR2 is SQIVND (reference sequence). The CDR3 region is CASGRQGIFNEQFF. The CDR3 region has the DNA TGTGCCAGCGGGAGACAGGGTATCTTCAATGAGCAGTTCTTC.

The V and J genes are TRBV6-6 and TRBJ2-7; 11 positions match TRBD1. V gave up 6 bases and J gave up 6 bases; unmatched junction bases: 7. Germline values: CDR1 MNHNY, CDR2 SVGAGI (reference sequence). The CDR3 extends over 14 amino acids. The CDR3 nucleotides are TGTGCCAGCAGCCCGGACAGGGGGCATCGCGAGCAGTACTTC. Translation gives CASSPDRGHREQYF.

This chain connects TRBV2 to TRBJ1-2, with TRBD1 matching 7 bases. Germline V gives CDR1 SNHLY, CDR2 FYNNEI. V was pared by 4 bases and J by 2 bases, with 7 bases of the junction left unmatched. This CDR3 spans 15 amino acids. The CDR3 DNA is TGTGCCAGCAGTGCTCTAGGCAGGGGGAACTATGGCTACACCTTC. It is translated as CASSALGRGNYGYTF.

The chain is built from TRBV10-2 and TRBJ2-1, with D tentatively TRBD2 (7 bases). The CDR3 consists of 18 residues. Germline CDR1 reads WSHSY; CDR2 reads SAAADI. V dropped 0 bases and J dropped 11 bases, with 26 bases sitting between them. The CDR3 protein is CASSESGGGGAAMRKQFF. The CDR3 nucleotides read TGCGCCAGCAGTGAGTCTGGGGGAGGGGGGGCCGCAATGAGGAAGCAGTTCTTC.

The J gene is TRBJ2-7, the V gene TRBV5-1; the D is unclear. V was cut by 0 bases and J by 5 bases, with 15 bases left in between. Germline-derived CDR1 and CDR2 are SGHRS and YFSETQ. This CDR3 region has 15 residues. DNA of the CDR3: TGCGCCAGCAGCTTGGGGGCCCTACTTTATAACGAGCAGTACTTC. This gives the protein CASSLGALLYNEQYF.

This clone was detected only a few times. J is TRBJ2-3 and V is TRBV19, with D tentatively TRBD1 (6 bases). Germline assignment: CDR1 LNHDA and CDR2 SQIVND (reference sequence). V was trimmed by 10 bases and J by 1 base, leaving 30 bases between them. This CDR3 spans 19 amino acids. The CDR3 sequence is CATPGQTGNMNPGTDTQYF. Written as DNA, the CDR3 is TGTGCCACCCCTGGTCAGACAGGAAACATGAACCCGGGCACAGATACGCAGTATTTT.

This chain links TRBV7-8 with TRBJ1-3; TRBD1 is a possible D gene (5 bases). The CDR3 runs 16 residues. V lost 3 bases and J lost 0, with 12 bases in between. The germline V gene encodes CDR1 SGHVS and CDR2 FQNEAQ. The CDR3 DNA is TGTGCCAGCAGCTTGGGCAGGGCCGACTCTGGAAACACCATATATTTT. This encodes CASSLGRADSGNTIYF.

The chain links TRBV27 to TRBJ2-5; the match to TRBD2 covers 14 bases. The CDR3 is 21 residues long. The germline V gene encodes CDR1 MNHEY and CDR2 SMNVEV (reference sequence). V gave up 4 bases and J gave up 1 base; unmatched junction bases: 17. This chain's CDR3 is CASSSASVEGLAGALQETQYF. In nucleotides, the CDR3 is TGTGCCAGCAGTTCCGCCTCCGTTGAGGGACTAGCGGGGGCCCTCCAAGAGACCCAGTACTTC.

CDR3 in amino acids: CASSEFQGINYGYTF. The CDR3 DNA reads as TGTGCCAGCAGTGAGTTCCAGGGTATTAACTATGGCTACACCTTC. This chain links TRBV2 with TRBJ1-2; D may be TRBD1 (5 bases). CDR3 length: 15 residues. Trimming took off 3 bases at V and 1 base at J, with 12 bases between the two ends. Germline V gene lookup returns CDR1 SNHLY and CDR2 FYNNEI.

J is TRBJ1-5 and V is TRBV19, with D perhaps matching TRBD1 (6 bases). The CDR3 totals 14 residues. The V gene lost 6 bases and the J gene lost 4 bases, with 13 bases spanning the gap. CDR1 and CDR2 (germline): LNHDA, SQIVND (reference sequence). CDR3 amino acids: CASRAGQTNQPQHF. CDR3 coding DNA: TGTGCCAGTAGAGCCGGACAGACTAATCAGCCCCAGCATTTT.

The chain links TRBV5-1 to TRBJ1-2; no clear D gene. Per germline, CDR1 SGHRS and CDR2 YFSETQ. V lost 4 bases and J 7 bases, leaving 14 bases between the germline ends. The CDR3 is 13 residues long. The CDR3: CASSEEAVRGYTF. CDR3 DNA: TGCGCCAGCAGCGAGGAGGCAGTGCGTGGCTACACCTTC.

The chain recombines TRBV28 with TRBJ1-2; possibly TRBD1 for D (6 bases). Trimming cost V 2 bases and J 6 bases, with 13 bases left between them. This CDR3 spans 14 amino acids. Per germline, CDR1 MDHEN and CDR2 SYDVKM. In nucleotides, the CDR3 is TGTGCCAGCAGTTTAGGGGGGGCATTGAATGGCTACACCTTC. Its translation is CASSLGGALNGYTF.

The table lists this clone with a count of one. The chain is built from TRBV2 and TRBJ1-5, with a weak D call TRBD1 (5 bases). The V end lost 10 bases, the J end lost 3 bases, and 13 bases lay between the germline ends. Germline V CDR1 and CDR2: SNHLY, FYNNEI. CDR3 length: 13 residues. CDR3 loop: CATAGGYNQPQHF. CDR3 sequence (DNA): TGTGCCACCGCGGGGGGGTACAATCAGCCCCAGCATTTT.

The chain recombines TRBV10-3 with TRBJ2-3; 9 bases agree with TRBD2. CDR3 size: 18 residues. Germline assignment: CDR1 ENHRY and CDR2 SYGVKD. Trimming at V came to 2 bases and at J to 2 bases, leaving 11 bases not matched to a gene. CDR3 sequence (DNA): TGTGCCATCAGTGAGCCCCTGGGGCTAGCGGGGATCACAGATACGCAGTATTTT. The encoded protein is CAISEPLGLAGITDTQYF.

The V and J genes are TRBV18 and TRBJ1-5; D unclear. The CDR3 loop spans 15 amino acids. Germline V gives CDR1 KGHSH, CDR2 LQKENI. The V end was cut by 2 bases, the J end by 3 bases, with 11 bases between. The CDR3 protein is CASSPIRGNNQPQHF. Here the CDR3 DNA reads TGTGCCAGCTCACCAATCCGTGGCAACAATCAGCCCCAGCATTTT.

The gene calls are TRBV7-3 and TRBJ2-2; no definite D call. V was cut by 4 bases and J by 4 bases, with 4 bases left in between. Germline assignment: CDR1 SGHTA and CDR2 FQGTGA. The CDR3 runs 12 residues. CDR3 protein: CASSSGTGELFF. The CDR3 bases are TGTGCCAGCAGCTCGGGCACCGGGGAGCTGTTTTTT.

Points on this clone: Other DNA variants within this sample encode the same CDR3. The CDR3 DNA is TGCGCCAGCAGCTTGGCAGGGGGAGACACTGAAGCTTTCTTT. Translation: CASSLAGGDTEAFF. This chain uses TRBV5-1 with TRBJ1-1; 7 bases fit TRBD1. Looked up from germline, CDR1 is SGHRS and CDR2 is YFSETQ. V shed 0 bases and J 3 bases; nucleotides not matched to a gene: 2. This CDR3 has 14 residues. The complete variable domain, with remaining parts taken from reference TRBV5-1 and TRBJ1-1, reads KAGVTQTPRYLIKTRGQQVTLSCSPISGHRSVSWYQQTPGQGLQFLFEYFSETQRNKGNFPGRFSGRQFSNSRSEMNVSTLELGDSALYLCASSLAGGDTEAFFGQGTRLTVV.

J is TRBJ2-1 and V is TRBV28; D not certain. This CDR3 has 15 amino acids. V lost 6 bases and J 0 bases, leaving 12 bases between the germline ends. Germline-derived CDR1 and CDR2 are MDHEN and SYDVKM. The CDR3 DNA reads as TGTGCCAGCAGCCCTATTAGGAGCTCCTACAATGAGCAGTTCTTC. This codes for CASSPIRSSYNEQFF.

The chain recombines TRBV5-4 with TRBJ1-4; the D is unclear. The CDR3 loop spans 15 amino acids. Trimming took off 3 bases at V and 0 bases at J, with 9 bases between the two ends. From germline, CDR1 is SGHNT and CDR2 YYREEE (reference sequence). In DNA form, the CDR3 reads TGTGCCAGCAGCTCGGGGAGCACAACTAATGAAAAACTGTTTTTT. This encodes CASSSGSTTNEKLFF. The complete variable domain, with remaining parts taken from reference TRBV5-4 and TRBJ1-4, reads ETGVTQSPTHLIKTRGQQVTLRCSSQSGHNTVSWYQQALGQGPQFIFQYYREEENGRGNFPPRFSGLQFPNYSSELNVNALELDDSALYLCASSSGSTTNEKLFFGSGTQLSVL.

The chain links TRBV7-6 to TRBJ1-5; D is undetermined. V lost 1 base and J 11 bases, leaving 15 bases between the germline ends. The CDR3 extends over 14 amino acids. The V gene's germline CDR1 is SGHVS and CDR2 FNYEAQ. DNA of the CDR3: TGTGCCAGCAGCTTAGATTTTGAGGGAGGGTCCCAGCATTTT. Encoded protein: CASSLDFEGGSQHF.

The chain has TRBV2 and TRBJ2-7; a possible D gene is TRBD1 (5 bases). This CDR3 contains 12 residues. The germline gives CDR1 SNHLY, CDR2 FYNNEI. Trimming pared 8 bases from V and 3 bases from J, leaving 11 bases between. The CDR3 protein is CASLKQDYEQYF. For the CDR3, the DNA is TGTGCCAGCCTGAAACAGGACTACGAGCAGTACTTC.

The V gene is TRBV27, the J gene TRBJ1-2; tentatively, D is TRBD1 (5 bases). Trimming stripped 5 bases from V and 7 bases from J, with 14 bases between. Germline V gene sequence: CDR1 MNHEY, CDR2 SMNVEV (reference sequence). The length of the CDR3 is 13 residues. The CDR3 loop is CASSPQGMGGYTF. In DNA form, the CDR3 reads TGTGCCAGCAGTCCCCAGGGAATGGGTGGCTACACCTTC.

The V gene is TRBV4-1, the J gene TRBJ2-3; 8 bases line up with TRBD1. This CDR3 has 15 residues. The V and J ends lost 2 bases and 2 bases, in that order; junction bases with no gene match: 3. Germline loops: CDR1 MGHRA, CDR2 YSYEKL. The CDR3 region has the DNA TGCGCCAGCAGCCAATTACAGGGGGTCACAGATACGCAGTATTTT. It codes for CASSQLQGVTDTQYF.